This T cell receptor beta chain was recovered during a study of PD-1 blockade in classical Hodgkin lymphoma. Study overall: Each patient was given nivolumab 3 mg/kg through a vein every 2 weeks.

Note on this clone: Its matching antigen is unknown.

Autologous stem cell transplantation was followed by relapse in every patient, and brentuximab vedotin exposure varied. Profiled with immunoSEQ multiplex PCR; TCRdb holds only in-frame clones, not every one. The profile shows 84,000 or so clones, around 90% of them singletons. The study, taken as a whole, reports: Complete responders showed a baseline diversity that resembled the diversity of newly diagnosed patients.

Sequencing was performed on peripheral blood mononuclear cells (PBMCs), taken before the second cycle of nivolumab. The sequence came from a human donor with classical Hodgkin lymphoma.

The CDR3 DNA reads TGCGCCAGCAGCCAAGTTTTTAGCGGAGAGTACGAGCAGTACTTC. Amino acid sequence: CASSQVFSGEYEQYF. V is TRBV4-1 and J is TRBJ2-7, with a possible D match to TRBD2 (6 bases). The CDR3 runs 15 residues. The germline V gene has CDR1 MGHRA and CDR2 YSYEKL. V lost 1 base to trimming and J lost 4 bases, with 14 bases between them.